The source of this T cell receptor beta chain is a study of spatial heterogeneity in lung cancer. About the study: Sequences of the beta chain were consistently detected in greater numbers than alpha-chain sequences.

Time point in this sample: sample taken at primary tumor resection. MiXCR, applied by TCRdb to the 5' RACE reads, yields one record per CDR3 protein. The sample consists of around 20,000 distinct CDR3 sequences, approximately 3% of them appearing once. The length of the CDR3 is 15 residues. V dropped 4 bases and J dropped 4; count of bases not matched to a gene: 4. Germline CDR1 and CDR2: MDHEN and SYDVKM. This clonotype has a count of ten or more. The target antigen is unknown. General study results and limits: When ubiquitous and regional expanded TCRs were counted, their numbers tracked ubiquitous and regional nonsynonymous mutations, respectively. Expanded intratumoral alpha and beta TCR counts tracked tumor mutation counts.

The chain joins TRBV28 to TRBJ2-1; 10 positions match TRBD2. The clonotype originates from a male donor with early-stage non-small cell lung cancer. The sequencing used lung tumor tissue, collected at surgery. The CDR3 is CASSSSGSSYNEQFF. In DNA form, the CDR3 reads TGTGCCAGCAGTTCTAGCGGGAGCTCGTACAATGAGCAGTTCTTC.